This TCR beta chain was obtained from a study of blood T cell repertoires in COVID-19. Study-wide context: Samples came from the United States, Italy and Spain, spanning acute and convalescent COVID-19. PBMCs, B-cell-depleted T cells, or T cells were the source of the cDNA or gDNA that made up the material.

V shed 2 bases, J shed 4 bases, and the junction held 7 bases outside the gene matches. Per the germline V gene, CDR1 is LNHDA and CDR2 is SQIVND (reference sequence). The CDR3 is 15 amino acids. In the study's own analysis: Using reference gene primer amplification, nucleated cell counts were estimated. Here immunoSEQ multiplex PCR was the method, and the copy in TCRdb shows in-frame clones only, minus some. V, J and clone size derive from that table, while D and trimming were established from the DNA sequence. The sample consists of roughly 92,000 clones, around 86% of them appearing once. Sequencing was done on a sample of peripheral blood. This rearrangement joins TRBV19 to TRBJ1-2; 7 bases line up with TRBD1. The source is a man between 45 and 60 years old with acute or convalescent COVID-19. CDR3 sequence: CASSILQGPVYGYTF. The CDR3 DNA is TGTGCCAGTAGTATACTACAGGGGCCTGTCTATGGCTACACCTTC.